This is a list of T cell receptor beta chains from one sample in a study of CD8+ T cells in alopecia areata. Some clones are missing from TCRdb's copy, which holds only in-frame ones; the method was immunoSEQ multiplex PCR. In the table there are roughly 200,000 clones, 53% of which are singletons. The specimen comprised CD8+ T cells sorted from blood, sampled at week 24, from a patient treated with tofacitinib. The receptors originated from a human donor with alopecia areata. The CDR3 runs from the conserved cysteine through the conserved F or W. A D gene is named only where the DNA matches it firmly. The size entry is marked missing in some rows and otherwise reads once, few, many or a size class.

D gene: TRBD2; clone size: .; V gene: TRBV29-1; J gene: TRBJ2-2; CDR3 DNA: TGCAGCGTTCTGGCTAGCGGGGGGAGATTGAACACCGGGGAGCTGTTTTTT; CDR3 protein: CSVLASGGRLNTGELFF
D gene: .; clone size: .; V gene: TRBV10-2; J gene: TRBJ2-7; CDR3 DNA: TGCGCCAGCAGTGAGTCGACAGGGACAAGGGGGGTCGAGCAGTACTTC; CDR3 protein: CASSESTGTRGVEQYF
D gene: .; clone size: few; V gene: TRBV14; J gene: TRBJ2-1; CDR3 DNA: TGTGCCAGCAGCCCCCGGCACTTATACAATGAGCAGTTCTTC; CDR3 protein: CASSPRHLYNEQFF
D gene: .; clone size: .; V gene: TRBV2; J gene: TRBJ1-1; CDR3 DNA: TGTGCCAGCAGTGAAGGAGTAAGTGTCCAACCAACCTTCACTGAAGCTTTCTTT; CDR3 protein: CASSEGVSVQPTFTEAFF
D gene: .; clone size: few; V gene: TRBV11-2; J gene: TRBJ2-3; CDR3 DNA: TGTGCCAGCAGCTCAGAAGGGGGGGGGCCTCGAGATACGCAGTATTTT; CDR3 protein: CASSSEGGGPRDTQYF
D gene: TRBD2; clone size: .; V gene: TRBV7-9; J gene: TRBJ2-1; CDR3 DNA: TGTGCCAGCAGCTTCCTCCGGGAGGTGCAGTTCTTC; CDR3 protein: CASSFLREVQFF
D gene: .; clone size: .; V gene: TRBV29-1; J gene: TRBJ1-1; CDR3 DNA: TGCAGCGTTGATACTAACACTGAAGCTTTCTTT; CDR3 protein: CSVDTNTEAFF
D gene: .; clone size: .; V gene: TRBV29-1; J gene: TRBJ2-5; CDR3 DNA: TGCAGCGTTTTTGTCAGCGGGACACAAGAGACCCAGTACTTC; CDR3 protein: CSVFVSGTQETQYF
D gene: TRBD1; clone size: few; V gene: TRBV4-3; J gene: TRBJ1-1; CDR3 DNA: TGCGCCAGCAGCCAAAGGGAGGGGGCTAGGACTGAAGCTTTCTTT; CDR3 protein: CASSQREGARTEAFF
D gene: .; clone size: .; V gene: TRBV10-3; J gene: TRBJ2-3; CDR3 DNA: TGTGCCATCAGGGACAGATCTAGCACAGATACGCAGTATTTT; CDR3 protein: CAIRDRSSTDTQYF
D gene: .; clone size: .; V gene: TRBV29-1; J gene: TRBJ2-7; CDR3 DNA: TGCAGCGTTCCAACAGGGACCGAGCAGTACTTC; CDR3 protein: CSVPTGTEQYF
D gene: TRBD2; clone size: .; V gene: TRBV13; J gene: TRBJ2-7; CDR3 DNA: TGTGCCAGCAGCGAGAGCGGGGGGCCATACGAGCAGTACTTC; CDR3 protein: CASSESGGPYEQYF
D gene: .; clone size: .; V gene: TRBV11-3; J gene: TRBJ2-2; CDR3 DNA: TGTGCCAGCACTCCCGCCGGACTCGGCGGGGAGCTGTTTTTT; CDR3 protein: CASTPAGLGGELFF
D gene: TRBD2; clone size: .; V gene: TRBV7-6; J gene: TRBJ2-7; CDR3 DNA: TGTGCCAGCAGCCCCCGAACTCCGGGACTAGCGGGGGGAATCGACGAGCAGTACTTC; CDR3 protein: CASSPRTPGLAGGIDEQYF
D gene: .; clone size: .; V gene: TRBV4-1; J gene: TRBJ2-1; CDR3 DNA: TGCGCCAGCAGCCATAGGGGGACGATGTACAATGAGCAGTTCTTC; CDR3 protein: CASSHRGTMYNEQFF
D gene: .; clone size: few; V gene: TRBV7-2; J gene: TRBJ2-5; CDR3 DNA: TGTGCCAGCAGCTTCCTAACCCTAGGGAGCTTCCCAGAGACCCAGTACTTC; CDR3 protein: CASSFLTLGSFPETQYF
D gene: .; clone size: .; V gene: TRBV15; J gene: TRBJ2-3; CDR3 DNA: TGTGCCACCAGCAGAGCCGAGTTTGGCCGGGATACGCAGTATTTT; CDR3 protein: CATSRAEFGRDTQYF
D gene: .; clone size: .; V gene: TRBV19; J gene: TRBJ1-5; CDR3 DNA: TGTGCCAGTAGTACGCCTCAGGGTTCCCATCAGCCCCAGCATTTT; CDR3 protein: CASSTPQGSHQPQHF
D gene: TRBD1; clone size: .; V gene: TRBV29-1; J gene: TRBJ1-1; CDR3 DNA: TGCAGCGCCCGGGACAGGGAGGTCCCTGAAGCTTTCTTT; CDR3 protein: CSARDREVPEAFF
D gene: .; clone size: few; V gene: TRBV7-2; J gene: TRBJ2-5; CDR3 DNA: TGTGCCAGCACCTTGACCTCACGGGAGACCCAGTACTTC; CDR3 protein: CASTLTSRETQYF
D gene: .; clone size: few; V gene: TRBV7-2; J gene: TRBJ2-7; CDR3 DNA: TGTGCCAGCAGTGGCGGGGTGGGCTCCTACGAGCAGTACTTC; CDR3 protein: CASSGGVGSYEQYF
D gene: .; clone size: .; V gene: TRBV7-2; J gene: TRBJ1-5; CDR3 DNA: TGTGCCAGCAGCCAAGCCCACACATATAGCAATCAGCCCCAGCATTTT; CDR3 protein: CASSQAHTYSNQPQHF
D gene: .; clone size: few; V gene: TRBV7-9; J gene: TRBJ1-5; CDR3 DNA: TGTGCCAGCAGCAGTACAGAAGATAGCAATCAGCCCCAGCATTTT; CDR3 protein: CASSSTEDSNQPQHF
D gene: TRBD1; clone size: .; V gene: TRBV28; J gene: TRBJ2-1; CDR3 DNA: TGTGCCAGCCACAGGGGATACAATGAGCAGTTCTTC; CDR3 protein: CASHRGYNEQFF
D gene: TRBD2; clone size: .; V gene: TRBV11-2; J gene: TRBJ2-5; CDR3 DNA: TGTGCCAGCAGCCCCAACCGACTAGCGGGGGAGCAGACCCAGTACTTC; CDR3 protein: CASSPNRLAGEQTQYF
D gene: TRBD1; clone size: few; V gene: TRBV7-8; J gene: TRBJ2-6; CDR3 DNA: TGTGCCAGCAGCTTTACTGGACAGGGGGCTGGGGCCAACGTCCTGACTTTC; CDR3 protein: CASSFTGQGAGANVLTF
D gene: .; clone size: once; V gene: TRBV29-1; J gene: TRBJ1-1; CDR3 DNA: TGCAGCGTTGAAGAAGGGGTGAACACTGAAGCTTTCTTT; CDR3 protein: CSVEEGVNTEAFF
D gene: .; clone size: .; V gene: TRBV5-6; J gene: TRBJ2-7; CDR3 DNA: TGTGCCAGCAGCTTTGGGTTGCGGGAGCAGTACTTC; CDR3 protein: CASSFGLREQYF
D gene: .; clone size: .; V gene: TRBV12-5; J gene: TRBJ2-7; CDR3 DNA: TGTGCTAGTGGTTACAGCAACTACGAGCAGTACTTC; CDR3 protein: CASGYSNYEQYF
D gene: .; clone size: few; V gene: TRBV4-3; J gene: TRBJ2-6; CDR3 DNA: TGCGCCAGCAGCCAAGAGGTGGTATTAGGGGCCAACGTCCTGACTTTC; CDR3 protein: CASSQEVVLGANVLTF
D gene: .; clone size: .; V gene: TRBV11-2; J gene: TRBJ2-6; CDR3 DNA: TGTGCCAGCAGTCAAGGGGCCAACGTCCTGACTTTC; CDR3 protein: CASSQGANVLTF
D gene: TRBD1; clone size: .; V gene: TRBV7-9; J gene: TRBJ2-1; CDR3 DNA: TGTGCCAGCAGCTTAGTAACAGGGGGCAATGAGCAGTTCTTC; CDR3 protein: CASSLVTGGNEQFF
D gene: TRBD2; clone size: once; V gene: TRBV2; J gene: TRBJ2-3; CDR3 DNA: TGTGCCAGCAGTGGATCTCCTAGCGGGGCCACCTCAGATACGCAGTATTTT; CDR3 protein: CASSGSPSGATSDTQYF
D gene: .; clone size: few; V gene: TRBV30; J gene: TRBJ1-2; CDR3 DNA: TGTGCCTGGACGGACATAAACTATGGCTACACCTTC; CDR3 protein: CAWTDINYGYTF
D gene: .; clone size: .; V gene: TRBV7-9; J gene: TRBJ1-5; CDR3 DNA: TGTGCCAGCAGCGGGACGGGGAACAATCAGCCCCAGCATTTT; CDR3 protein: CASSGTGNNQPQHF
D gene: .; clone size: .; V gene: TRBV25-1; J gene: TRBJ1-2; CDR3 DNA: TGTGCCAGCAGTGATCCCTCCCTGGACAGCTATGGCTACACCTTC; CDR3 protein: CASSDPSLDSYGYTF
D gene: .; clone size: .; V gene: TRBV14; J gene: TRBJ1-1; CDR3 DNA: TGTGCCAGCAGCCAAGATAGGCGCACTGAAGCTTTCTTT; CDR3 protein: CASSQDRRTEAFF
D gene: .; clone size: .; V gene: TRBV19; J gene: TRBJ2-7; CDR3 DNA: TGTGCCAGTAGTGGGACTTCGACCTACGAGCAGTACTTC; CDR3 protein: CASSGTSTYEQYF
D gene: TRBD1; clone size: few; V gene: TRBV27; J gene: TRBJ2-7; CDR3 DNA: TGTGCCAGCAGCGGGACAGGGAGCGACGAGCAGTACTTC; CDR3 protein: CASSGTGSDEQYF
D gene: .; clone size: .; V gene: TRBV7-8; J gene: TRBJ2-7; CDR3 DNA: TGTGCCAGCAGCGACGGGACTTCCTACGAGCAGTACTTC; CDR3 protein: CASSDGTSYEQYF
D gene: .; clone size: .; V gene: TRBV14; J gene: TRBJ2-3; CDR3 DNA: TGTGCCAGCAGCCAAGTTCAGACTTCCGTCACAGATACGCAGTATTTT; CDR3 protein: CASSQVQTSVTDTQYF
D gene: .; clone size: .; V gene: TRBV10-3; J gene: TRBJ2-5; CDR3 DNA: TGTGCCATCAGCCTAAACCGGGACACCCAAGAGACCCAGTACTTC; CDR3 protein: CAISLNRDTQETQYF
D gene: TRBD1; clone size: .; V gene: TRBV27; J gene: TRBJ1-2; CDR3 DNA: TGTGCCAGCAGTTACTTGAATCCGGGACAGGAAAACTATGGCTACACCTTC; CDR3 protein: CASSYLNPGQENYGYTF
D gene: .; clone size: .; V gene: TRBV30; J gene: TRBJ1-4; CDR3 DNA: TGTGCCTGGAGTCTAACAGGGACCGGTGAAAAACTGTTTTTT; CDR3 protein: CAWSLTGTGEKLFF
D gene: TRBD1; clone size: once; V gene: TRBV2; J gene: TRBJ2-7; CDR3 DNA: TGTGCCAGCAGTGAACACGAGACAGGGGGCGACGAGCAGTACTTC; CDR3 protein: CASSEHETGGDEQYF
D gene: TRBD1; clone size: few; V gene: TRBV2; J gene: TRBJ1-5; CDR3 DNA: TGTGCCAGCAGCCCCGGGACAGGGGAACAGCCCCAGCATTTT; CDR3 protein: CASSPGTGEQPQHF
D gene: TRBD1; clone size: .; V gene: TRBV5-6; J gene: TRBJ1-2; CDR3 DNA: TGTGCCAGCAGCTTGGAGTGGACAGGGGATGGCTACACCTTC; CDR3 protein: CASSLEWTGDGYTF
D gene: .; clone size: .; V gene: TRBV5-4; J gene: TRBJ2-3; CDR3 DNA: TGTGCCAGGAGGCTAGAACAGTCAGATACGCAGTATTTT; CDR3 protein: CARRLEQSDTQYF
D gene: TRBD1; clone size: .; V gene: TRBV25-1; J gene: TRBJ1-2; CDR3 DNA: TGTGCCAGCAGTGAACCACGGGACAGAGGCTATGGCTACACCTTC; CDR3 protein: CASSEPRDRGYGYTF
D gene: .; clone size: .; V gene: TRBV29-1; J gene: TRBJ2-1; CDR3 DNA: TGCAGCGTTGTGGGCCTAGAGGTTGAGCAGTTCTTC; CDR3 protein: CSVVGLEVEQFF
D gene: .; clone size: .; V gene: TRBV7-9; J gene: TRBJ2-5; CDR3 DNA: TGTGCCAGCAGCTTAGGGGGAGGAGAGACCCAGTACTTC; CDR3 protein: CASSLGGGETQYF
D gene: TRBD1; clone size: .; V gene: TRBV19; J gene: TRBJ1-6; CDR3 DNA: TGTGCCAGTAGTAACCCTTCAGGACAGGGGGCAGTTTCACCCCTCCACTTT; CDR3 protein: CASSNPSGQGAVSPLHF
D gene: .; clone size: .; V gene: TRBV15; J gene: TRBJ1-6; CDR3 DNA: TGTGCCACCAGCCCAACAGGGAACCATTCACCCCTCCACTTT; CDR3 protein: CATSPTGNHSPLHF
D gene: .; clone size: .; V gene: TRBV4-3; J gene: TRBJ2-2; CDR3 DNA: TGCGCCAGCAGCCAAGAAACGGGGTTCTACACCGGGGAGCTGTTTTTT; CDR3 protein: CASSQETGFYTGELFF
D gene: .; clone size: few; V gene: TRBV4-3; J gene: TRBJ2-7; CDR3 DNA: TGCGCCAGCAGCCAAGGTGCGGGGTACGAGCAGTACTTC; CDR3 protein: CASSQGAGYEQYF